The sample holds a few counts of the clone carrying this TCR beta chain. Its specificity is not known. These data come from a study of T-cell memory formation after mild COVID-19. Whole-study context: TCR clusters showed largely donor specificity.

The study, taken as a whole, reports: Day 37-peaking second-wave clones had unconfirmed SARS-CoV-2 specificity. Day 15 to 85 contractors were CD4/CD8 balanced; later expanders leaned CD4+.

5'RACE, which relied on constant-segment primers, yielded TCR alpha and TCR beta cDNA libraries carrying sample barcodes and UMIs. In TCRdb, the 5' RACE reads were re-called with MiXCR into one record per CDR3 protein. The repertoire holds 140,000 or so distinct CDR3 sequences, over 15% seen once, with over 2% in the top ten. Sequenced input: PBMCs or a T cell subset sorted from them (not recorded which). The origin of this receptor is an adult woman who had mild COVID-19 (a few samples of this study predate the infection). Cell type and time point are not known.

This CDR3 reads CASSPRRDTQYF. CDR3 bases: TGTGCCAGCAGTCCCCGAAGGGATACGCAGTATTTT. This chain uses TRBV6-2 or TRBV6-3 with TRBJ2-3; D remains unclear. The germline V gene encodes CDR1 MNHEY and CDR2 SVGEGT. The CDR3 is 12 residues long. V dropped 5 bases and J dropped 6 bases, with 9 bases sitting between them.